The entry below gives a single TCR beta chain sequence along with its context. Its specificity is unknown. This sample was included in a study of blood T cells in healthy people across ages. A second PCR of roughly 7 to 11 cycles used a sample-barcoded 5' primer and a J-beta primer mix. A single record per CDR3 protein comes from TCRdb applying MiXCR to the 5' RACE reads. The sample consists of approximately 780,000 distinct CDR3 sequences, roughly 24% of them appearing once. Whole-study findings and limits: Researchers said unsorted PBMCs prevented a conclusive naive versus antigen-experienced comparison. In long-lived donors, naive CD4+ cell counts and diversity exceeded those of aged donors.

These data also formed part of another study, on T cells of mothers and their children.

The sequence was obtained from a boy between 10 and 17 years old in good health. The material sequenced was blood.

CDR3 in DNA: TGTGCCAGCTCACCACCGGACTTAAGCTCCTACAATGAGCAGTTCTTC. Translating gives CASSPPDLSSYNEQFF. The V and J genes are TRBV18 and TRBJ2-1; tentative D call: TRBD2 (5 bases). Germline V gene lookup returns CDR1 KGHSH and CDR2 LQKENI. The ends were cut back, 0 bases at V and 0 bases at J, with 9 bases in the middle. CDR3 length: 16 residues. Together with reference TRBV18 and TRBJ2-1, the CDR3 gives the full variable domain: NAGVMQNPRHLVRRRGQEARLRCSPMKGHSHVYWYRQLPEEGLKFMVYLQKENIIDESGMPKERFSAEFPKEGPSILRIQQVVRGDSAAYFCASSPPDLSSYNEQFFGPGTRLTVL.